This T cell receptor beta chain was identified during a study of blood T cell repertoires in COVID-19. The overall study: In each case, the material was cDNA or gDNA derived from T cells, B-cell-depleted T cells, or PBMCs.

Original handling: Reference gene primer amplification yielded estimated nucleated cell counts. Repertoires were generated with immunoSEQ multiplex PCR, while TCRdb's copy carries only in-frame clones and drops some. The V and J calls and clone size are taken from that table; D and trimming were inferred from the DNA. The sample holds more than 250,000 clones, approximately 82% seen once. The CDR3 contains 11 residues. The V gene lost 6 bases and the J gene lost 5 bases, with 10 bases spanning the gap. Germline lookup yields CDR1 SQVTM and CDR2 ANQGSEA. The sequencing input was peripheral blood. The TCR sequence derives from a man in his 60s who had recovered from COVID-19. The chain employs TRBV29-1 and TRBJ1-2; D remains unclear. CDR3 in amino acids: CSVLGQYGYTF. The CDR3 DNA follows: TGCAGCGTGCTGGGCCAGTATGGCTACACCTTC.